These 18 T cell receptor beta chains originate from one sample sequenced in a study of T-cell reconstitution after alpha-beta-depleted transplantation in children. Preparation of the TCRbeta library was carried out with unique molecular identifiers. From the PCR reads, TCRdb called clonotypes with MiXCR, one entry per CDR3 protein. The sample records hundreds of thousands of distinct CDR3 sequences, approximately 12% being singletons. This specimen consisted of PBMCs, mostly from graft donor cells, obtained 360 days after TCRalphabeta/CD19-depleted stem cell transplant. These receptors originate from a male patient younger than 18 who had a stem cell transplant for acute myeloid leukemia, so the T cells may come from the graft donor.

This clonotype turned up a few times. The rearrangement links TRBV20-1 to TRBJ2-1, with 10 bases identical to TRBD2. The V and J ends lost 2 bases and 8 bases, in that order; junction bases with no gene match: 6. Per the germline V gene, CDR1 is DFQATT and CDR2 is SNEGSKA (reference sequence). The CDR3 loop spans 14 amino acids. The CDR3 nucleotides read TGCAGTGCTAGAAAGGGACTAGCGAAGTATGAGCAGTTCTTC. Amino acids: CSARKGLAKYEQFF.

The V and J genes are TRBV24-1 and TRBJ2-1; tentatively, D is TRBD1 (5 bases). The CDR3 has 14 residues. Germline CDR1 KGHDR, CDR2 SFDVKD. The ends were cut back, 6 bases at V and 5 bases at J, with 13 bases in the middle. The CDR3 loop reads CATSRRTPNNEQFF. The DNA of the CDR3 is TGTGCCACCAGTAGAAGGACACCCAACAATGAGCAGTTCTTC.

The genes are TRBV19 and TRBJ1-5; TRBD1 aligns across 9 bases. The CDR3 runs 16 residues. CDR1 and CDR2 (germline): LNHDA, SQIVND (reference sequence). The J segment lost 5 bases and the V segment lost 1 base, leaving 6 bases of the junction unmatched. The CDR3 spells CASSIAPGQGDQPQHF. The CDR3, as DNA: TGTGCCAGTAGTATAGCGCCGGGACAGGGCGATCAGCCCCAGCATTTT.

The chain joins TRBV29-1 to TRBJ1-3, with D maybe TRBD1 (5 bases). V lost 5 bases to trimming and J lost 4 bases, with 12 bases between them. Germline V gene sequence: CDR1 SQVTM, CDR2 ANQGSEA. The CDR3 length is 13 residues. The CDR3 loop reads CSVLTRAGNTIYF. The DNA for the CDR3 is TGCAGCGTTCTCACCAGGGCCGGAAACACCATATATTTT.

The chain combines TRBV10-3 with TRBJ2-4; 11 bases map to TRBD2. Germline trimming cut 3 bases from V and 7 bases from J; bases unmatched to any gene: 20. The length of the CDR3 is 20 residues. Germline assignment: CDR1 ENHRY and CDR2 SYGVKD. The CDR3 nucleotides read TGTGCCATCAGTGACCTCCGGGTGGGGACTAGCGGAACATTGGGGAACATTCAGTACTTC. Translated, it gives CAISDLRVGTSGTLGNIQYF.

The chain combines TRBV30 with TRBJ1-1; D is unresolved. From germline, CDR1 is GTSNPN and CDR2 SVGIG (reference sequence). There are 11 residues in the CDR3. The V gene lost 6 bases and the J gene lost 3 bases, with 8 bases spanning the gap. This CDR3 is CACLIYTEAFF. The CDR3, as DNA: TGTGCCTGCCTGATATACACTGAAGCTTTCTTT.

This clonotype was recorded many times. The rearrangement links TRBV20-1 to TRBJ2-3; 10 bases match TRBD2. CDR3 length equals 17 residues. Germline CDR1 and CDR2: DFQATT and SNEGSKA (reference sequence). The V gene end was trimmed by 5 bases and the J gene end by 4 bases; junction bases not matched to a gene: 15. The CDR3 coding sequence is TGCAGTGCTTCCGAAACTAGCGGGACCGGGCACGCAGATACGCAGTATTTT. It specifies CSASETSGTGHADTQYF.

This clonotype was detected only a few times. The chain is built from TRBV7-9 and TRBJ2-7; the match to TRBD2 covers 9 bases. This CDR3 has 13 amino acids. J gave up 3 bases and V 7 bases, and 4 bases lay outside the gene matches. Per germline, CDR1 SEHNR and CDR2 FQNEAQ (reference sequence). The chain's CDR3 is CASILAGHYEQYF. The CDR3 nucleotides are TGTGCCAGCATACTAGCGGGCCACTACGAGCAGTACTTC. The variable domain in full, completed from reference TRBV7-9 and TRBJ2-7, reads DTGVSQNPRHKITKRGQNVTFRCDPISEHNRLYWYRQTLGQGPEFLTYFQNEAQLEKSRLLSDRFSAERPKGSFSTLEIQRTEQGDSAMYLCASILAGHYEQYFGPGTRLTVT.

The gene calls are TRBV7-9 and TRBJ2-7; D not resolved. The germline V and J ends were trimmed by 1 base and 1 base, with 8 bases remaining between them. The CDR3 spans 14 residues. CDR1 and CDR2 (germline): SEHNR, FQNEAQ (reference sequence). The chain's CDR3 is CASSLDLKSYEQYF. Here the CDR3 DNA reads TGTGCCAGCAGCTTAGATCTCAAGTCCTACGAGCAGTACTTC.

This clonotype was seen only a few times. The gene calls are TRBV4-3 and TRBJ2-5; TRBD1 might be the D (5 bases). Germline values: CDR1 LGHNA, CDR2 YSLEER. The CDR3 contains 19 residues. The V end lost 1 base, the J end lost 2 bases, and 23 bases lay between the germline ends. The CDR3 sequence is CASSQARARTSILQETQYF. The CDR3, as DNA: TGCGCCAGCAGCCAAGCTCGGGCCCGGACATCGATTTTGCAAGAGACCCAGTACTTC.

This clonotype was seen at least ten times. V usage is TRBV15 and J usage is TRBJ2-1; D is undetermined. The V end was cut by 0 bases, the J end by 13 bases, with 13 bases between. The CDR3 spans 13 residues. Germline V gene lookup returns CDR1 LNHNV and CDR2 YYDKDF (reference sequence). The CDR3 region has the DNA TGTGCCACCAGCAGAGATGATAGGGTGAGACAGTTCTTC. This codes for CATSRDDRVRQFF.

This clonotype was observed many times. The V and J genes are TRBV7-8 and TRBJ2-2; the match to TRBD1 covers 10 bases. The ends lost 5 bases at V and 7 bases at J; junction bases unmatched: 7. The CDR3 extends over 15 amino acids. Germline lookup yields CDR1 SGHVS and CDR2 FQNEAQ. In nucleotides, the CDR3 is TGTGCCAGCAGCCCGGACAGGGGGACAGTCGGGGAGCTGTTTTTT. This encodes CASSPDRGTVGELFF. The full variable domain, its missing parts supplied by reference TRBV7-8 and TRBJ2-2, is GAGVSQSPRYKVAKRGQDVALRCDPISGHVSLFWYQQALGQGPEFLTYFQNEAQLDKSGLPSDRFFAERPEGSVSTLKIQRTQQEDSAVYLCASSPDRGTVGELFFGEGSRLTVL.

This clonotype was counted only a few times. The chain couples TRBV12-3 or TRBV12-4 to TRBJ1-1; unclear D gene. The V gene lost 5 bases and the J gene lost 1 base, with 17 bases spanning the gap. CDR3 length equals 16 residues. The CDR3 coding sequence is TGTGCCAGCAGTCCTGGAGAGGGAGGGAGGAACACTGAAGCTTTCTTT. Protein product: CASSPGEGGRNTEAFF.

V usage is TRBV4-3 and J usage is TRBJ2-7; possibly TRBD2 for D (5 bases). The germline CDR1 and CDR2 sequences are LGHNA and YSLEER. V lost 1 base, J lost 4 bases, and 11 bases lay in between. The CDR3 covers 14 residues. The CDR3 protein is CASSQGQRRYEQYF. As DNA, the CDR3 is TGCGCCAGCAGCCAAGGTCAGAGGAGGTACGAGCAGTACTTC.

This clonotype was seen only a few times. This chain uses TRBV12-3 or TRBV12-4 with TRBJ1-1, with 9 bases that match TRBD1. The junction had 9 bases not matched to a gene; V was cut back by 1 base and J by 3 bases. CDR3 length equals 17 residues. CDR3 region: CASSLGRDRVWYTEAFF. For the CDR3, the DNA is TGTGCCAGCAGTTTAGGACGGGACAGGGTATGGTACACTGAAGCTTTCTTT.

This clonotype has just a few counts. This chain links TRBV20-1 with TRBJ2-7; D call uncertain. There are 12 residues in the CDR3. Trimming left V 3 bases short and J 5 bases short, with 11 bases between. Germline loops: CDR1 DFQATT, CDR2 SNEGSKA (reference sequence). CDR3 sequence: CSARGNDHEQYF. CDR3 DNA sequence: TGCAGTGCTAGGGGTAACGATCACGAGCAGTACTTC.

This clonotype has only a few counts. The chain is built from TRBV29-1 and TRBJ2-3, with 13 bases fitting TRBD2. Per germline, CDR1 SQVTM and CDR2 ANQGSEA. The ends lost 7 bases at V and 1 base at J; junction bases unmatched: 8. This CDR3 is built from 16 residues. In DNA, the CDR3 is TGCAGCGGGACCGGGACTAGCGGGAAGCGCACAGATACGCAGTATTTT. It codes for CSGTGTSGKRTDTQYF.

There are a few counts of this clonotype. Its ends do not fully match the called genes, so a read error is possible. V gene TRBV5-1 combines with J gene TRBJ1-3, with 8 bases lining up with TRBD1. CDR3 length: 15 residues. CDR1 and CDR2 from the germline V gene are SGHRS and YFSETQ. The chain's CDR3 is CASRTTGEYGNTTYF. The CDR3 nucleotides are TGCGCCAGCAGAACGACAGGGGAATACGGAAACACCACATATTTT. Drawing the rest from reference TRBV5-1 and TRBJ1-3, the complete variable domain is KAGVTQTPRYLIKTRGQQVTLSCSPISGHRSVSWYQQTPGQGLQFLFEYFSETQRNKGNFPGRFSGRQFSNSRSEMNVSTLELGDSALYLCASRTTGEYGNTTYFGEGSWLTVV.